Following are 20 T cell receptor beta chains from one sample sequenced in a study of blood T cell repertoires in COVID-19. TCRdb keeps only in-frame clones here, not all; method: immunoSEQ multiplex PCR. The data hold approximately 69,000 clones, with roughly 80% observed a single time. The sequencing input was peripheral blood. Receptors originate from a woman aged 70-85 years with acute or convalescent COVID-19.

The chain couples TRBV18 to TRBJ1-5; TRBD1 matches at 9 bases. The length of the CDR3 is 16 residues. Germline V CDR1 and CDR2: KGHSH, LQKENI. Trimming took 3 bases from V and 4 from J; bases not matched to a gene: 7. For the CDR3, the DNA is TGTGCCAGCTCACCGCAGGGACAGGGTAATAATCAGCCCCAGCATTTT. Its protein product is CASSPQGQGNNQPQHF. The whole variable domain, remainder taken from reference TRBV18 and TRBJ1-5, is NAGVMQNPRHLVRRRGQEARLRCSPMKGHSHVYWYRQLPEEGLKFMVYLQKENIIDESGMPKERFSAEFPKEGPSILRIQQVVRGDSAAYFCASSPQGQGNNQPQHFGDGTRLSIL.

The V and J genes are TRBV6-5 and TRBJ2-5; D perhaps matches TRBD2 (6 bases). The CDR3 spans 15 residues. Germline CDR1 is MNHEY and CDR2 is SVGAGI. Trimming took 6 bases from V and 5 from J, leaving 19 bases between them. In DNA, the CDR3 is TGTGCCAGCAGCTCCGAGGTTCTTGGGGGGGAGACCCAGTACTTC. Translating it yields CASSSEVLGGETQYF.

The chain carries TRBV28 and TRBJ1-3; unclear D gene. Germline CDR1 and CDR2: MDHEN and SYDVKM. Trimming removed 5 bases from V and 0 bases from J, with 11 bases in between. The CDR3 sequence is 15 residues long. The CDR3 DNA is TGTGCCAGCAGTCCCGTCCTCCGCTCTGGAAACACCATATATTTT. Its protein product is CASSPVLRSGNTIYF.

This clone was counted between two and nine times. The CDR3 coding sequence is TGTGCCAGCAGCGTGGACAGGTCCACCCCCCAGCATTTT. It codes for CASSVDRSTPQHF. The chain uses TRBV6-4 and TRBJ1-5; 7 positions agree with TRBD1. Per the germline V gene, CDR1 is MRHNA and CDR2 is SNTAGT. V was pared by 6 bases and J by 10 bases, with 9 bases of the junction left unmatched. The CDR3 consists of 13 residues.

This clone was recorded only once. The chain employs TRBV7-6 and TRBJ1-6; TRBD1 might be the D (6 bases). V was cut by 4 bases and J by 6 bases, with 19 bases left in between. The CDR3 sequence is 17 residues long. Germline V gene sequence: CDR1 SGHVS, CDR2 FNYEAQ. CDR3 nucleotide sequence: TGTGCCAGCAGCTCCCTAGTCGGGCAGGGGAGTAATTCACCCCTCCACTTT. Translated: CASSSLVGQGSNSPLHF.

DNA for the CDR3: TGTGCCAGCGGTTGGGGCGACATAAACACCGGGGAGCTGTTTTTT. It is translated as CASGWGDINTGELFF. This chain uses TRBV3-1 (or the pseudogene TRBV3-2) with TRBJ2-2; possible D gene TRBD1, 5 bases. Germline CDR1 is LGHDT and CDR2 is YNNKEL (reference sequence). The CDR3 has 15 amino acids. Trimming removed 8 bases from V and 2 bases from J, with 15 bases in between.

DNA of the CDR3: TGTGCCAGCAGCTGGGAGACGAATCAGCCCCAGCATTTT. This sequence encodes CASSWETNQPQHF. This chain connects TRBV27 to TRBJ1-5; unclear D gene. Germline loops: CDR1 MNHEY, CDR2 SMNVEV (reference sequence). CDR3 length: 13 residues. Trimming stripped 6 bases from V and 4 bases from J, with 10 bases between.

This clone has only a few counts. The CDR3 sequence: CASSWAAGRGIDIQYF. The CDR3 DNA reads TGTGCCAGCAGCTGGGCGGCGGGCAGGGGTATAGACATTCAGTACTTC. The chain carries TRBV27 and TRBJ2-4; maybe TRBD1 (6 bases). Germline CDR1 and CDR2: MNHEY and SMNVEV (reference sequence). The V end was cut by 6 bases, the J end by 8 bases, with 23 bases between. This CDR3 is built from 16 residues.

The chain combines TRBV27 with TRBJ1-2; D unresolved. Per the germline V gene, CDR1 is MNHEY and CDR2 is SMNVEV (reference sequence). The CDR3 sequence is 13 residues long. V was cut by 4 bases and J by 7 bases, with 13 bases left in between. The CDR3 DNA sequence: TGTGCCAGCAGTTCCCGACTCTCTGTTGGCTACACCTTC. It is translated as CASSSRLSVGYTF.

This clone showed up just a few times. The genes are TRBV29-1 and TRBJ2-1; D is perhaps TRBD1 (5 bases). Germline lookup yields CDR1 SQVTM and CDR2 ANQGSEA. Trimming stripped 5 bases from V and 6 bases from J, with 14 bases between. The CDR3 runs to 13 residues. In DNA, the CDR3 is TGCAGCGTTTCACAGGCTGGGGCCAATGAGCAGTTCTTC. Its protein is CSVSQAGANEQFF.

The chain combines TRBV2 with TRBJ2-5, with 10 bases fitting TRBD1. CDR1 and CDR2 (germline): SNHLY, FYNNEI. This CDR3 has 13 residues. V lost 6 bases, J lost 4 bases, and 2 bases stayed unmatched. The CDR3 sequence is CASSDRGRETQYF. For the CDR3, the DNA is TGTGCCAGCAGCGACAGGGGGCGAGAGACCCAGTACTTC.

The V gene is TRBV7-2, the J gene TRBJ1-6, with D perhaps matching TRBD1 (6 bases). Germline loops: CDR1 SGHTA, CDR2 FQGNSA. This CDR3 has 15 amino acids. Trimming took off 5 bases at V and 8 bases at J, with 16 bases between the two ends. Written as DNA, the CDR3 is TGTGCCAGCAGCCCAAGGGTTCCAGGGGATTCACCCCTCCACTTT. This codes for CASSPRVPGDSPLHF.

The chain combines TRBV19 with TRBJ2-1; the D gene is possibly TRBD2 (6 bases). Per the germline V gene, CDR1 is LNHDA and CDR2 is SQIVND (reference sequence). The CDR3 length is 15 residues. With 1 base removed from V and 7 bases from J, the gap between germline ends came to 14 bases. CDR3 in amino acids: CASSIALGGENEQFF. The CDR3 DNA sequence: TGTGCCAGTAGTATAGCACTGGGAGGAGAAAATGAGCAGTTCTTC.

The chain uses TRBV21-1 and TRBJ1-2; the D call TRBD1 from the table was never checked on the DNA. TRBV21-1 is labeled a pseudogene. This CDR3 contains 16 residues. In nucleotides, the CDR3 is TGTGCCAGCAGCAAAGATCTCCAGGGTAGAAGGTATGGCTACACCTTC. This codes for CASSKDLQGRRYGYTF.

This sequence joins TRBV5-1 and TRBJ1-3, with a tentative D call TRBD1 (5 bases). The CDR3 is 15 amino acids. Looked up from germline, CDR1 is SGHRS and CDR2 is YFSETQ. Trimming took 5 bases from V and 0 from J, leaving 12 bases between them. In DNA, the CDR3 is TGCGCCAGCAGATCTAGGGGCGACTCTGGAAACACCATATATTTT. It yields the protein CASRSRGDSGNTIYF.

The V and J genes are TRBV6-1 and TRBJ2-7; D is undetermined. V lost 2 bases and J 4 bases, leaving 9 bases between the germline ends. The germline V gene encodes CDR1 MNHNS and CDR2 SASEGT. The CDR3 is 13 amino acids. The CDR3 sequence is CASSEFGLYEQYF. For the CDR3, the DNA is TGTGCCAGCAGTGAATTTGGGCTGTACGAGCAGTACTTC.

The genes are TRBV27 and TRBJ2-1; 7 bases match TRBD1. CDR1 is MNHEY, CDR2 SMNVEV, per germline (reference sequence). The J segment lost 8 bases and the V segment lost 7 bases, leaving 14 bases of the junction unmatched. CDR3 length: 15 residues. CDR3 DNA sequence: TGTGCCAGCACCCCGTTAGGGGGCCCTTGGGATGAGCAGTTCTTC. This gives the protein CASTPLGGPWDEQFF.

This clone has a single count. The CDR3 DNA sequence: TGTGCCAGCAGTTCCAGACTAGCGGCCCCTCCCTACGAGCAGTACTTC. Amino acids: CASSSRLAAPPYEQYF. This chain joins TRBV27 and TRBJ2-7; TRBD2 matches at 9 bases. V lost 4 bases to trimming and J lost 2 bases; unmatched junction nucleotides: 9. The CDR3 is 16 amino acids. The V gene's germline CDR1 is MNHEY and CDR2 SMNVEV (reference sequence).

In nucleotides, the CDR3 is TGTGCCAGCAGAGGACAGGGAAGAACCTACGAGCAGTACTTC. Protein sequence: CASRGQGRTYEQYF. The chain recombines TRBV6-5 with TRBJ2-7, with 8 bases that match TRBD1. Germline trimming cut 6 bases from V and 2 bases from J; bases unmatched to any gene: 6. Germline V gives CDR1 MNHEY, CDR2 SVGAGI. CDR3 length: 14 residues.

The chain has TRBV27 and TRBJ2-7, with 10 positions matching TRBD1. Germline trimming cut 3 bases from V and 0 bases from J; bases unmatched to any gene: 8. Germline V gene lookup returns CDR1 MNHEY and CDR2 SMNVEV (reference sequence). CDR3 size: 17 residues. The CDR3 DNA reads as TGTGCCAGCAGTTTGGGGACAGGGGACGACCGCTCCTACGAGCAGTACTTC. Translation: CASSLGTGDDRSYEQYF.